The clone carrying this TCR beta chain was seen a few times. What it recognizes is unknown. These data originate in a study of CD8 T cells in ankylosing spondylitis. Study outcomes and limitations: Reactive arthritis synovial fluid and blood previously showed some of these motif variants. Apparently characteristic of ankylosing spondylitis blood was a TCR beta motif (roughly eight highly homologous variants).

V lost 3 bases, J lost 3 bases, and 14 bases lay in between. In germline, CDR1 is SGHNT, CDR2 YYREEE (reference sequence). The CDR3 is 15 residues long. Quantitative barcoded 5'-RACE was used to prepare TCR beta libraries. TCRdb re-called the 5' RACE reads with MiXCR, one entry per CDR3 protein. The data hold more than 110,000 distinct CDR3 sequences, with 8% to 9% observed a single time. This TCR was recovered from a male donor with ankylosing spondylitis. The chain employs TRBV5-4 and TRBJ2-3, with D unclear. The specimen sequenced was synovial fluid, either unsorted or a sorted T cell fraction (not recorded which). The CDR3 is CASSSQTRGTDTQYF. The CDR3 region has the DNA TGTGCCAGCAGCTCGCAAACCAGAGGAACAGATACGCAGTATTTT.